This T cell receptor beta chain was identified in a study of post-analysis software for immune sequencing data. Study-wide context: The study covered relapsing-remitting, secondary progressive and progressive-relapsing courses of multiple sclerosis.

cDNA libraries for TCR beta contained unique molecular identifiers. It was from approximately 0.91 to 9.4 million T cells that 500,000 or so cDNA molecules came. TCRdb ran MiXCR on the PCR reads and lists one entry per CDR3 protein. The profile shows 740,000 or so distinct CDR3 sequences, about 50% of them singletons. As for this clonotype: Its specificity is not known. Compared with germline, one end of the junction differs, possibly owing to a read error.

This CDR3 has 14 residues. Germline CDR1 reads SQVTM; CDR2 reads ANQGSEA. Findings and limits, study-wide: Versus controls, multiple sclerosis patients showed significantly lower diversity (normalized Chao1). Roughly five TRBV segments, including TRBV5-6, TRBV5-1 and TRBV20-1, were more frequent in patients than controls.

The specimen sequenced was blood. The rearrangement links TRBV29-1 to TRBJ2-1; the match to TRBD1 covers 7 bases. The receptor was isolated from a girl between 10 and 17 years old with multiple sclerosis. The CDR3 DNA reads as TGCAGCGTTCGAGTGACAGGGATTGGAAATGGGCAGTTCTTC. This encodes CSVRVTGIGNGQFF.